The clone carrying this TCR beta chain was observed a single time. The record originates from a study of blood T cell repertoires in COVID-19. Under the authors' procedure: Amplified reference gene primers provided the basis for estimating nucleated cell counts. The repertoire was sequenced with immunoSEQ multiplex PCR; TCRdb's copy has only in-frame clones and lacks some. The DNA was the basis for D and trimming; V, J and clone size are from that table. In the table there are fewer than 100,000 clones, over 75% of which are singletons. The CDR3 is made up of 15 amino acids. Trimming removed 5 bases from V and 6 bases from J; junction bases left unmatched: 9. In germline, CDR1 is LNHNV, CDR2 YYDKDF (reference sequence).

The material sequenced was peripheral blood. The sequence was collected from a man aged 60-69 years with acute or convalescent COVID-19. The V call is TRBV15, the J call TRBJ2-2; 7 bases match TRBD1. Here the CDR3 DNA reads TGTGCCACCAGCCCGACAGGGATCAGGTCCGGGGAGCTGTTTTTT. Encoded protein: CATSPTGIRSGELFF.